This TCR beta chain was identified in a study of blood T cell repertoires in COVID-19. Study background: COVID-19 samples from acute and convalescent phases originated in the United States, Italy and Spain. Nucleic acid was either cDNA or gDNA, and it came from T cells, B-cell-depleted T cells, or PBMCs.

In the original workflow: Cell counts per sample came from amplifying reference gene primers. TCRdb's copy holds only in-frame clones and misses some; the assay was immunoSEQ multiplex PCR. The V and J calls and clone size are taken from that table; D and trimming were inferred from the DNA. Of roughly 350,000 clones in the sample, around 91% were seen once. The CDR3 is made up of 13 amino acids. V lost 8 bases, J lost 4 bases, and 13 bases lay in between. Germline CDR1 is SEHNR and CDR2 is FQNEAQ (reference sequence). The sample taken for sequencing was peripheral blood. The TCR was taken from a woman under 30 who had recovered from COVID-19. This chain joins TRBV7-9 and TRBJ2-3, with no clear D. The CDR3 reads CASPAWSPDTQYF. The CDR3 nucleotides are TGTGCCAGCCCCGCATGGAGCCCAGATACGCAGTATTTT.